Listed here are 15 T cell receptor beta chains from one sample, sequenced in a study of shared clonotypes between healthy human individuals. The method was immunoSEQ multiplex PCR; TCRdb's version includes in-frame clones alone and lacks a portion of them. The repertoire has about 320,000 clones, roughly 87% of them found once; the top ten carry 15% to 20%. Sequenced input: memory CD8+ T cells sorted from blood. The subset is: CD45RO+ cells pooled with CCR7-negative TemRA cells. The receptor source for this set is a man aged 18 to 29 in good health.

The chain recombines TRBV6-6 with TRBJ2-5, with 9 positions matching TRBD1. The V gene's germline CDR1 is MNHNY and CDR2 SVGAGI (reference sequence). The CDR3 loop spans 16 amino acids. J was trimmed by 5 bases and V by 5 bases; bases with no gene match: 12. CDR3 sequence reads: CASSTPGQGLRETQYF. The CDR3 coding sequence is TGTGCCAGCAGTACCCCGGGACAGGGATTAAGGGAGACCCAGTACTTC.

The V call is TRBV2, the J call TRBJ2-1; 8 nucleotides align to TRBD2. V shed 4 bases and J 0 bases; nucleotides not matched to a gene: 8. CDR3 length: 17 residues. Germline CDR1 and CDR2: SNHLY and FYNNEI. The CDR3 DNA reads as TGTGCCAGCAGTGGGGGGCAGGGACTAGACTCCTACAATGAGCAGTTCTTC. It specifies CASSGGQGLDSYNEQFF.

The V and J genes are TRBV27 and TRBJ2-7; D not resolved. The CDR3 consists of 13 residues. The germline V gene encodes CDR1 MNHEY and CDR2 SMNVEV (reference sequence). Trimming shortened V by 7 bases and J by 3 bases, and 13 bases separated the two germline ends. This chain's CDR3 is CASNNGSFYEQYF. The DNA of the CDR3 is TGTGCCAGCAATAACGGTTCATTCTACGAGCAGTACTTC.

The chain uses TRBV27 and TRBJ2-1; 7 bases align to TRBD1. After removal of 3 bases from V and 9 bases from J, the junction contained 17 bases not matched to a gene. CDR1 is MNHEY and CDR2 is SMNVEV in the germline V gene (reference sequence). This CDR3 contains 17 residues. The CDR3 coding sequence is TGTGCCAGCAGTTTTTTCATTGGACAGGAACTACCGTCTGAGCAGTTCTTC. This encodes CASSFFIGQELPSEQFF.

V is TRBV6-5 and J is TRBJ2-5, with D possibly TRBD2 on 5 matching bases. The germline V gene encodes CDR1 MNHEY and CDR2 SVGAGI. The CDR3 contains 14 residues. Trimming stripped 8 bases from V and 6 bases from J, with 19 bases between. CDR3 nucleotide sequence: TGTGCCAGCGGAGGATCAGAGAGGACGAAGACCCAGTACTTC. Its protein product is CASGGSERTKTQYF.

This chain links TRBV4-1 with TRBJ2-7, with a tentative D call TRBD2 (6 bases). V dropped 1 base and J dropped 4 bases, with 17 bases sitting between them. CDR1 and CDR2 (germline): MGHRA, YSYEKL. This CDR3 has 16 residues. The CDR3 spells CASSQVGTYRVYEQYF. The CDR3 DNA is TGCGCCAGCAGCCAAGTCGGGACTTACCGTGTTTACGAGCAGTACTTC.

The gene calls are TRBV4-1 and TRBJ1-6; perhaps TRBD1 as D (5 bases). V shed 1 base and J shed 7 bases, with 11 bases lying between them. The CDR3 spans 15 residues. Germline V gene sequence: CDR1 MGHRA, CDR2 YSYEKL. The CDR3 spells CASSQVLGGNSPLHF. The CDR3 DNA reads TGCGCCAGCAGCCAAGTCCTGGGGGGGAATTCACCCCTCCACTTT.

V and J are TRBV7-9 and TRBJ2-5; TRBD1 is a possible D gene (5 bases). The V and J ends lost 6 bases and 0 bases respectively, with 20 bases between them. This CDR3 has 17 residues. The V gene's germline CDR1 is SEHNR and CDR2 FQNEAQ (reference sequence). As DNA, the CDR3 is TGTGCCAGCAGACAAGGGGTCGGGCGGACCGACCAAGAGACCCAGTACTTC. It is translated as CASRQGVGRTDQETQYF.

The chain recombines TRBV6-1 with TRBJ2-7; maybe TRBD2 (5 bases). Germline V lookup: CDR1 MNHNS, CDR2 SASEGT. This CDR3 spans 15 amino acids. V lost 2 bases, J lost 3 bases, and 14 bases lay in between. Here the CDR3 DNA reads TGTGCCAGCAGTGAAAGGAGGCTAGCCGTCTACGAGCAGTACTTC. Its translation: CASSERRLAVYEQYF.

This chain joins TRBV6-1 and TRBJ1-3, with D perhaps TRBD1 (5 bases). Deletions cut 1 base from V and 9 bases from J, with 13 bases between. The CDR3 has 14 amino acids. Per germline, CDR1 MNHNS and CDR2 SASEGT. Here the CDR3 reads CASSEEGPGGTIYF. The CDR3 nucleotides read TGTGCCAGCAGTGAAGAAGGGCCCGGGGGCACCATATATTTT.

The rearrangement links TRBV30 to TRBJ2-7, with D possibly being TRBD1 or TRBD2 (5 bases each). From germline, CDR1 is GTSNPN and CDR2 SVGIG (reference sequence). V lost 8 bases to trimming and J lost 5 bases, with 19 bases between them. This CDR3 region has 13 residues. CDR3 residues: CALGKGTLNEQYF. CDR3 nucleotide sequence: TGTGCCCTAGGCAAGGGGACCCTCAACGAGCAGTACTTC.

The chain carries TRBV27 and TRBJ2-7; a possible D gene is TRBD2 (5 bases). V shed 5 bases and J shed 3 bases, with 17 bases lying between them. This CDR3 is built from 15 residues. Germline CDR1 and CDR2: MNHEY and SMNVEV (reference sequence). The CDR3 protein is CASSPWTGNVYEQYF. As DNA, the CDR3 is TGTGCCAGCAGTCCTTGGACCGGGAACGTCTACGAGCAGTACTTC.

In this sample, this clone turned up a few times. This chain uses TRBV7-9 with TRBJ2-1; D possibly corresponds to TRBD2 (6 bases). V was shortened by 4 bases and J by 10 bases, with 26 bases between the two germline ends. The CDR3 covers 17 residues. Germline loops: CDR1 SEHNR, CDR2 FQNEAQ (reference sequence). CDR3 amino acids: CASSYQVAGLLSGEQFF. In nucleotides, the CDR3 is TGTGCCAGCAGCTATCAGGTTGCGGGGCTCCTTTCCGGGGAGCAGTTCTTC.

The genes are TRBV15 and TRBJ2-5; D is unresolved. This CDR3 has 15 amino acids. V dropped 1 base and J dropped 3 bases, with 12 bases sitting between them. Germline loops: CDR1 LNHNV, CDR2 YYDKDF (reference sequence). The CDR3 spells CATSRVPVAKETQYF. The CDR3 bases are TGTGCCACCAGCAGAGTGCCAGTAGCAAAAGAGACCCAGTACTTC.

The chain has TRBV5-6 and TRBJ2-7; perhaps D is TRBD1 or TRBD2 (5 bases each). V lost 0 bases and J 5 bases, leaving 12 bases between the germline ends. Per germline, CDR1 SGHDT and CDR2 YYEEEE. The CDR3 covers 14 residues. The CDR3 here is CASSLDSLGDEQYF. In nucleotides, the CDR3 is TGTGCCAGCAGCTTGGACTCCCTGGGGGACGAGCAGTACTTC.